The 18 T cell receptor beta chains given below trace back to one sample, sequenced in a study of CD8+ T cells in alopecia areata. Isolated RNA was reverse transcribed into cDNA used as the sequencing template. TCRdb keeps only in-frame clones here, not all; method: immunoSEQ multiplex PCR. The data contain 150,000 to 200,000 clones, under 80% of them singletons. Treatment in this sample: oral pan-JAK inhibitor, 5-10 mg twice daily. The material sequenced was CD4+ T cells sorted from blood, taken at approximately week 50, from a patient treated with tofacitinib. All receptors derive from a human donor with alopecia areata.

This chain connects TRBV5-1 to TRBJ1-1, with D unclear. The length of the CDR3 is 13 residues. CDR1 is SGHRS and CDR2 is YFSETQ in the germline V gene. Trimming cost V 4 bases and J 2 bases, with 9 bases left between them. The CDR3, as DNA: TGCGCCAGCAGCCCAGGATTTAACACTGAAGCTTTCTTT. Translation: CASSPGFNTEAFF.

The V gene is TRBV4-3, the J gene TRBJ2-5; D remains ambiguous. CDR3 length: 14 residues. CDR1 and CDR2 from the germline V gene are LGHNA and YSLEER. V lost 1 base and J lost 1, with 7 bases in between. CDR3 sequence reads: CASSQAGVQETQYF. CDR3 bases: TGCGCCAGCAGCCAAGCTGGGGTCCAAGAGACCCAGTACTTC.

The rearrangement joins TRBV10-2 to TRBJ1-4; 8 bases align to TRBD1. Germline trimming cut 6 bases from V and 12 bases from J; bases unmatched to any gene: 6. The CDR3 sequence is 12 residues long. The germline gives CDR1 WSHSY, CDR2 SAAADI. CDR3 bases: TGCGCCAGCAGGCCCACAGGGGGAGAACTGTTTTTT. This translates into CASRPTGGELFF.

The chain joins TRBV13 to TRBJ1-5, with a possible D match to TRBD1 (6 bases). CDR3 length: 14 amino acids. The V gene lost 0 bases and the J gene lost 6 bases, with 9 bases spanning the gap. Germline CDR1 is PRHDT and CDR2 is FYEKMQ (reference sequence). The DNA of the CDR3 is TGTGCCAGCAGCTTAGGTAGGGGGACTCAGCCCCAGCATTTT. It specifies CASSLGRGTQPQHF.

The V call is TRBV5-1, the J call TRBJ2-2; D is undetermined. Germline loops: CDR1 SGHRS, CDR2 YFSETQ. Between the trimmed V and J ends, which lost 2 bases and 1 base, there was a span of 9 bases. CDR3 length: 15 amino acids. CDR3 DNA: TGCGCCAGCAGCTTAACCCTTCGGAACACCGGGGAGCTGTTTTTT. Translated: CASSLTLRNTGELFF.

The rearrangement joins TRBV27 to TRBJ1-6; 7 bases map to TRBD1. The length of the CDR3 is 20 residues. V trimming: 6 bases; J trimming: 0 bases; junction bases outside the gene matches: 17. CDR1 and CDR2 from the germline V gene are MNHEY and SMNVEV (reference sequence). CDR3 in amino acids: CASSSLPGQSFNSYNSPLHF. CDR3 sequence (DNA): TGTGCCAGCAGCTCACTTCCGGGACAGTCCTTCAACTCCTATAATTCACCCCTCCACTTT.

The rearrangement uses TRBV29-1 and TRBJ2-3; tentatively, D is TRBD2 (5 bases). Trimming shortened V by 4 bases and J by 3 bases, and 23 bases separated the two germline ends. Germline V gene sequence: CDR1 SQVTM, CDR2 ANQGSEA. This CDR3 spans 17 amino acids. The CDR3 loop is CSVGGRKGGGRTDTQYF. CDR3 nucleotide sequence: TGCAGCGTTGGGGGAAGGAAAGGAGGTGGTCGGACAGATACGCAGTATTTT.

The chain carries TRBV20-1 and TRBJ1-2; 7 positions agree with TRBD1. CDR1 DFQATT and CDR2 SNEGSKA come from the germline V gene (reference sequence). This CDR3 is 11 amino acids long. V trimming: 1 base; J trimming: 10 bases; junction bases outside the gene matches: 3. The CDR3 sequence: CSARGDRSYTF. CDR3 sequence (DNA): TGCAGTGCTAGAGGGGACAGATCCTACACCTTC.

The chain carries TRBV6-5 and TRBJ1-1; D possibly corresponds to TRBD1 (6 bases). CDR3 length: 15 residues. Trimming removed 0 bases from V and 1 base from J, with 9 bases in between. Germline CDR1 and CDR2: MNHEY and SVGAGI. The CDR3 DNA reads as TGTGCCAGCAGTTACTCCGGACAGCAGAACACTGAAGCTTTCTTT. It yields the protein CASSYSGQQNTEAFF.

This clone has only a few counts. The V gene is TRBV6-6, the J gene TRBJ2-1, with TRBD2 matching 7 bases. The CDR3 extends over 15 amino acids. Trimming at V came to 4 bases and at J to 8 bases, leaving 11 bases not matched to a gene. Germline V gives CDR1 MNHNY, CDR2 SVGAGI (reference sequence). CDR3 residues: CASSLTSFPQDEQFF. In DNA, the CDR3 is TGTGCCAGCAGTTTGACTAGCTTTCCCCAGGATGAGCAGTTCTTC.

The V gene is TRBV5-1, the J gene TRBJ2-5; D is uncertain. CDR1 is SGHRS and CDR2 is YFSETQ in the germline V gene. The CDR3 sequence is 15 residues long. V was cut by 0 bases and J by 3 bases, with 12 bases left in between. The CDR3 sequence: CASSLEFGLKETQYF. CDR3 nucleotides: TGCGCCAGCAGCTTGGAATTCGGTTTGAAAGAGACCCAGTACTTC.

A single count supports this clone. The chain couples TRBV7-6 to TRBJ2-1; D possibly corresponds to TRBD2 (5 bases). Deletions cut 2 bases from V and 5 bases from J, with 13 bases between. Germline V lookup: CDR1 SGHVS, CDR2 FNYEAQ. The CDR3 is made up of 15 amino acids. DNA of the CDR3: TGTGCCAGCAGCTTACTCCCGGGGATTAACAATGAGCAGTTCTTC. It encodes CASSLLPGINNEQFF.

CDR3 residues: CSVEEVRGTYEQYF. The CDR3 nucleotides read TGCAGCGTTGAGGAGGTGCGGGGAACCTACGAGCAGTACTTC. The chain couples TRBV29-1 to TRBJ2-7; D is perhaps TRBD2 (6 bases). Between the trimmed V and J ends, which lost 3 bases and 2 bases, there was a span of 14 bases. CDR1 is SQVTM, CDR2 ANQGSEA, per germline. This CDR3 is 14 amino acids long.

DNA for the CDR3: TGTGCCACCAGCAGAGGTGCTGACTCTGGGGCCAACGTCCTGACTTTC. It yields the protein CATSRGADSGANVLTF. The chain recombines TRBV15 with TRBJ2-6; D gene ambiguous. With 1 base removed from V and 0 bases from J, the gap between germline ends came to 7 bases. There are 16 residues in the CDR3. Germline V gene sequence: CDR1 LNHNV, CDR2 YYDKDF (reference sequence).

This chain uses TRBV29-1 with TRBJ2-3; TRBD2 matches 10 bases. CDR1 is SQVTM and CDR2 is ANQGSEA in the germline V gene. V shed 2 bases, J shed 5 bases, and the junction held 10 bases outside the gene matches. The CDR3 is 16 amino acids. CDR3 bases: TGCAGCGTTGAAAGAATTGCTAGCGGGGGTGAAGATACGCAGTATTTT. Amino acid sequence: CSVERIASGGEDTQYF.

The rearrangement uses TRBV14 and TRBJ1-2; unclear D gene. Between the trimmed V and J ends, which lost 1 base and 3 bases, there was a span of 12 bases. The CDR3 spans 15 residues. CDR1 is SGHDN and CDR2 is FVKESK in the germline V gene. CDR3 in amino acids: CASSQGAGPYYGYTF. CDR3 coding DNA: TGTGCCAGCAGCCAAGGGGCAGGACCCTACTATGGCTACACCTTC.

J is TRBJ1-5 and V is TRBV30; a weak D match, TRBD1 (5 bases). This CDR3 has 16 amino acids. Between the trimmed V and J ends, which lost 2 bases and 0 bases, there was a span of 14 bases. Germline CDR1 reads GTSNPN; CDR2 reads SVGIG (reference sequence). The CDR3 coding sequence is TGTGCCTGGAGTCGTCGGGACGGACATAGCAATCAGCCCCAGCATTTT. Encoded protein: CAWSRRDGHSNQPQHF.

V usage is TRBV29-1 and J usage is TRBJ2-5; D call uncertain. Germline CDR1 and CDR2: SQVTM and ANQGSEA. There are 14 residues in the CDR3. The germline V and J ends were trimmed by 6 bases and 0 bases, with 14 bases remaining between them. The CDR3 reads CSVGGRVYQETQYF. CDR3 coding DNA: TGCAGCGTAGGCGGCCGTGTGTACCAAGAGACCCAGTACTTC.